This TCR beta chain was sequenced for a study of OX40 agonist ivuxolimab in advanced cancers. Whole-study context: Males comprised approximately 84% of the group, whose mean age was about 61 years (range roughly 20 to 90). Findings of the study overall: Partial responders receiving 0.1-3.0 mg/kg showed among the lowest clonal expansion.

Worth noting for this clone: Its antigen is undetermined.

The repertoire was sequenced with immunoSEQ multiplex PCR; TCRdb's copy has only in-frame clones and lacks some. This table holds roughly 77,000 clones, 85% to 95% found once. CDR1 and CDR2 from the germline V gene are SGHAT and FQNNGV. Trimming stripped 5 bases from V and 8 bases from J, with 7 bases between. CDR3 size: 11 residues. The receptor's source is an adult with an advanced solid tumor such as melanoma, head and neck, liver or kidney cancer. The source material was CD4+ or CD8+ T cells sorted from blood, sampled in a trial of the OX40 agonist ivuxolimab. V usage is TRBV11-2 and J usage is TRBJ2-1; D is possibly TRBD1 (5 bases). CDR3 DNA sequence: TGTGCCAGCAGCCCCAGGGATGAGCAGTTCTTC. Protein: CASSPRDEQFF.